The 2 T cell receptor beta chains listed next were all sequenced from one sample in a study of shared clonotypes between healthy human individuals. The data were produced by immunoSEQ multiplex PCR, yet TCRdb's version contains in-frame clones alone and is incomplete. The table includes hundreds of thousands of clones, about 74% detected once. The sample was memory CD4+ T cells sorted from blood. Stated subset: CD45RA-negative fraction. These receptors came from a woman in her thirties in good health.

Regarding this clone: The sample carries other DNA sequences with the same CDR3. The chain couples TRBV5-1 to TRBJ2-1; D call uncertain. The germline V and J ends were trimmed by 0 bases and 0 bases, with 7 bases remaining between them. The CDR3 totals 15 residues. Germline V gene data show CDR1 as SGHRS and CDR2 as YFSETQ. CDR3 sequence reads: CASSLGHSSYNEQFF. The CDR3 DNA follows: TGCGCCAGCAGCTTGGGACACAGCTCCTACAATGAGCAGTTCTTC.

V is TRBV5-8 and J is TRBJ2-3; 7 positions match TRBD1. J gave up 2 bases and V 4 bases, and 7 bases lay outside the gene matches. Germline loops: CDR1 SGHTS, CDR2 YDEGEE. The CDR3 loop spans 15 amino acids. The CDR3 spells CASSRRDRTTDTQYF. CDR3 DNA: TGTGCCAGCAGCCGTAGGGACAGAACCACAGATACGCAGTATTTT.